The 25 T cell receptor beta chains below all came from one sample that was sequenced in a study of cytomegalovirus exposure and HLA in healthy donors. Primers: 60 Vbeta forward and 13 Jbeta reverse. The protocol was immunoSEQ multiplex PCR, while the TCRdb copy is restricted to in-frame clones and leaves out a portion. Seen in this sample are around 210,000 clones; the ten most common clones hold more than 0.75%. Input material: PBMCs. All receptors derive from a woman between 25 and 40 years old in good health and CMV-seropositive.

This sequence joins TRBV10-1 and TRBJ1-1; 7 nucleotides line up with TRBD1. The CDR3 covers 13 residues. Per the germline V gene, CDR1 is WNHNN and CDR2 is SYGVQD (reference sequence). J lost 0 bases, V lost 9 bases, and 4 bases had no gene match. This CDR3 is CASTGTVNTEAFF. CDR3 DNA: TGCGCCAGTACCGGGACAGTGAACACTGAAGCTTTCTTT.

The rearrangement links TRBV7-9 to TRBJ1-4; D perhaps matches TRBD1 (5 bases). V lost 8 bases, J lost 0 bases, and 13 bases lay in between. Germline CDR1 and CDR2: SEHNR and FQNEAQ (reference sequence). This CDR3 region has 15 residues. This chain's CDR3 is CASRRDSPTNEKLFF. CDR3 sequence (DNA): TGTGCCAGCCGAAGGGACTCTCCAACTAATGAAAAACTGTTTTTT.

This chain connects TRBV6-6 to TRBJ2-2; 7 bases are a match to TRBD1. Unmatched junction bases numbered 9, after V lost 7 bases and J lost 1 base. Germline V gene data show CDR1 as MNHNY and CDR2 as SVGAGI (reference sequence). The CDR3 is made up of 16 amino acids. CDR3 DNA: TGTGCCAGCATCAATTACTGGACAGGGAACACCGGGGAGCTGTTTTTT. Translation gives CASINYWTGNTGELFF.

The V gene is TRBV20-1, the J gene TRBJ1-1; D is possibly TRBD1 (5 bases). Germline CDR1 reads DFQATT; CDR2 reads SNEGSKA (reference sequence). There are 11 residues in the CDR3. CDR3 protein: CSDGGGTEAFF. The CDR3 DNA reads TGCAGCGACGGGGGGGGCACTGAAGCTTTCTTT.

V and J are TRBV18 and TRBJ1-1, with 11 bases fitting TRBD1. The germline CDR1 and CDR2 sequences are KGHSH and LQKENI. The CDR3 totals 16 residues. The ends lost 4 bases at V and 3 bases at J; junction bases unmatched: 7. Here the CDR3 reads CASSRRGQGGDTEAFF. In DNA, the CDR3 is TGTGCCAGCTCACGTAGGGGACAGGGGGGAGACACTGAAGCTTTCTTT.

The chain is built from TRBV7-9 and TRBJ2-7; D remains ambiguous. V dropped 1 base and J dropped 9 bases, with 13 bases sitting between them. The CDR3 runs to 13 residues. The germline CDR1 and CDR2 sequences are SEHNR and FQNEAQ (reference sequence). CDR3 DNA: TGTGCCAGCAGCTTAGAATCACTCCTTGTGCAGTACTTC. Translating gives CASSLESLLVQYF.

This chain's CDR3 is CASSVREANVLTF. The CDR3, as DNA: TGTGCCAGCAGTGTCAGGGAGGCCAACGTCCTGACTTTC. The J gene is TRBJ2-6, the V gene TRBV2; D is perhaps TRBD1 (5 bases). Trimming cost V 4 bases and J 6 bases, with 7 bases left between them. The CDR3 has 13 amino acids. Germline V lookup: CDR1 SNHLY, CDR2 FYNNEI.

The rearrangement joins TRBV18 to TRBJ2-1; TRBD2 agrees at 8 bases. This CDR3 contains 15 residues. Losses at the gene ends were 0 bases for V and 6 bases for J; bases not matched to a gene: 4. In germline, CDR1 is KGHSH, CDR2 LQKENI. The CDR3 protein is CASSPPTGGTNEQFF. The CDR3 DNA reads TGTGCCAGCTCACCACCAACGGGAGGGACCAATGAGCAGTTCTTC.

The CDR3 region has the DNA TGTGCCAGCACTCCGGGACAGGGATGGACAGATACGCAGTATTTT. Amino acid sequence: CASTPGQGWTDTQYF. The chain is built from TRBV2 and TRBJ2-3, with 9 bases fitting TRBD1. Germline trimming cut 7 bases from V and 3 bases from J; bases unmatched to any gene: 8. CDR1 is SNHLY, CDR2 FYNNEI, per germline. The CDR3 runs 15 residues. Based on the CDR3 plus reference TRBV2 and TRBJ2-3, the full variable domain is EPEVTQTPSHQVTQMGQEVILRCVPISNHLYFYWYRQILGQKVEFLVSFYNNEISEKSEIFDDQFSVERPDGSNFTLKIRSTKLEDSAMYFCASTPGQGWTDTQYFGPGTRLTVL.

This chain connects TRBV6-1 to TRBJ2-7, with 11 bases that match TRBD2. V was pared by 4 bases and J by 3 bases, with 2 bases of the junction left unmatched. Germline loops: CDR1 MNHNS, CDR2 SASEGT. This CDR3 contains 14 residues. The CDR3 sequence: CASSGSGRVYEQYF. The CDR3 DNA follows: TGTGCCAGCAGTGGTAGCGGGAGGGTCTACGAGCAGTACTTC.

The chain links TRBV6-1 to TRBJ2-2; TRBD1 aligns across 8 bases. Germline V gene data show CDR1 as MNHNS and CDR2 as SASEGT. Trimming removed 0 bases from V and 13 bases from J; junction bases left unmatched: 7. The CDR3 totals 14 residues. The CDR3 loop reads CASSEAGQDERLFF. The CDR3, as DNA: TGTGCCAGCAGTGAAGCGGGACAGGACGAGAGGCTGTTTTTT.

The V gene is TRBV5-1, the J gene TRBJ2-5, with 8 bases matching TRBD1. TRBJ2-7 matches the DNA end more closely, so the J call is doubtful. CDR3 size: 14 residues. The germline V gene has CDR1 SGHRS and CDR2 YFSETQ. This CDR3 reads CASSSDREPYEQYF. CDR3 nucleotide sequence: TGCGCCAGCAGCTCGGACAGGGAGCCCTACGAGCAGTACTTC.

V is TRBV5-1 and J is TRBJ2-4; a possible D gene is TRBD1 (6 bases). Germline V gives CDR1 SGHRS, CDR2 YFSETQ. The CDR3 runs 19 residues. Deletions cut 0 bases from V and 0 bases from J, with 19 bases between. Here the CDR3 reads CASSLAPIRQAKAKNIQYF. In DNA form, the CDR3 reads TGCGCCAGCAGCTTGGCCCCGATCCGACAGGCAAAAGCCAAAAACATTCAGTACTTC. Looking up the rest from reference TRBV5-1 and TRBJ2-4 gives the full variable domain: KAGVTQTPRYLIKTRGQQVTLSCSPISGHRSVSWYQQTPGQGLQFLFEYFSETQRNKGNFPGRFSGRQFSNSRSEMNVSTLELGDSALYLCASSLAPIRQAKAKNIQYFGAGTRLSVL.

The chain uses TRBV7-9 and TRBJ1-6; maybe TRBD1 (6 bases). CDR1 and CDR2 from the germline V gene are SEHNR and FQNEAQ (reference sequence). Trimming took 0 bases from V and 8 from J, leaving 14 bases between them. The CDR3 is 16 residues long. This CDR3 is CASSLAQGTEDSPLHF. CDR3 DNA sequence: TGTGCCAGCAGCTTAGCGCAGGGGACGGAAGATTCACCCCTCCACTTT.

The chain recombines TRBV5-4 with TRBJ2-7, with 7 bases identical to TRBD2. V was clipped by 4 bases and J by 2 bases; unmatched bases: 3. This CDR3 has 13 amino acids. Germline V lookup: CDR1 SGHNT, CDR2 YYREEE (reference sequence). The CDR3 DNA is TGTGCCAGCAGCCCAGGGACTACCTACGAGCAGTACTTC. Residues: CASSPGTTYEQYF.

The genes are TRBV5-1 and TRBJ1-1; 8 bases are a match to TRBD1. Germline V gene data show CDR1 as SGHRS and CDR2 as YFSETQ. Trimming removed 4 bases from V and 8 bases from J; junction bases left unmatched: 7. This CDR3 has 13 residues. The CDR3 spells CASSPRGQGEAFF. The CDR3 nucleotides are TGCGCCAGCAGCCCCAGGGGGCAGGGGGAAGCTTTCTTT.

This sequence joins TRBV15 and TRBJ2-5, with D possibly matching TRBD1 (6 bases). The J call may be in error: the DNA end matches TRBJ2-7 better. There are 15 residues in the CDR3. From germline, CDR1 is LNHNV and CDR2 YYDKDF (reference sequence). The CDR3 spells CATSRDRGQNYEQYF. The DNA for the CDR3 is TGTGCCACCAGCAGAGATCGAGGACAGAACTACGAGCAGTACTTC.

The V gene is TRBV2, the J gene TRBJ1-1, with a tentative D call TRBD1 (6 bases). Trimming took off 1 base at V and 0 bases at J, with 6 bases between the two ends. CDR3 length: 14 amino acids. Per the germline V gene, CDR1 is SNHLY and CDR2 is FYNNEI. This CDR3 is CASSEGGLNTEAFF. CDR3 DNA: TGTGCCAGCAGTGAAGGGGGGCTGAACACTGAAGCTTTCTTT.

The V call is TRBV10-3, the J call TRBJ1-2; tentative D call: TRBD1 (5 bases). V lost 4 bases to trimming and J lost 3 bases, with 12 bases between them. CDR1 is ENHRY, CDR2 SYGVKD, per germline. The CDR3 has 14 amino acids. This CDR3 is CAISGWRDDYGYTF. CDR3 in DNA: TGTGCCATCAGTGGGTGGAGGGACGACTATGGCTACACCTTC.

The CDR3 nucleotides read TGTGCCAGCACATCAATGAACACTGAAGCTTTCTTT. It specifies CASTSMNTEAFF. This chain uses TRBV2 with TRBJ1-1; D gene ambiguous. The germline V and J ends were trimmed by 7 bases and 0 bases, with 6 bases remaining between them. The CDR3 spans 12 residues. Germline V gene sequence: CDR1 SNHLY, CDR2 FYNNEI.

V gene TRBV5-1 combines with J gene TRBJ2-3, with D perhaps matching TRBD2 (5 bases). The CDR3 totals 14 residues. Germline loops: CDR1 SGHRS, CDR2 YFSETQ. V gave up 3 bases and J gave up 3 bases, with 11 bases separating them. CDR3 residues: CASSYGLATDTQYF. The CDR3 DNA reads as TGCGCCAGCAGCTATGGGCTAGCAACAGATACGCAGTATTTT.

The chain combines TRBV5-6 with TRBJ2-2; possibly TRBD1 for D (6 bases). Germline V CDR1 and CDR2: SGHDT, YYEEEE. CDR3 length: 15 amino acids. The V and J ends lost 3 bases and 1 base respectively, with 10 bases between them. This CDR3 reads CASSSLDRNTGELFF. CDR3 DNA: TGTGCCAGCAGCTCCTTGGACAGGAACACCGGGGAGCTGTTTTTT.

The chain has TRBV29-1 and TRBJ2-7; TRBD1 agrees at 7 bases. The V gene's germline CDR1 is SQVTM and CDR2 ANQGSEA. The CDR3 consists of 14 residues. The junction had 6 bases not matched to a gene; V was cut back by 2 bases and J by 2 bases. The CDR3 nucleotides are TGCAGCGTTGAATGGACAGGTCGGCCCTACGAGCAGTACTTC. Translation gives CSVEWTGRPYEQYF.

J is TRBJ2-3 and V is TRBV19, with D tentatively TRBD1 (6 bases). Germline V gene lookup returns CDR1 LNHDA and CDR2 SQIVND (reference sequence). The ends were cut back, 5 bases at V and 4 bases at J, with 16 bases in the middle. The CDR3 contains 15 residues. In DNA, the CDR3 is TGTGCCAGTAGTGGGTGGGGGCTAGGATCAGATACGCAGTATTTT. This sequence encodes CASSGWGLGSDTQYF.

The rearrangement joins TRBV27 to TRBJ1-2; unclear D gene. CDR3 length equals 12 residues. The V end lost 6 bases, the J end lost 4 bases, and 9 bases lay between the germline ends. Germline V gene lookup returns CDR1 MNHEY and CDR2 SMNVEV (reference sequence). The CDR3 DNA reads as TGTGCCAGCAGGACAAGCCTCTATGGCTACACCTTC. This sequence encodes CASRTSLYGYTF.